Shown below are 4 T cell receptor beta chains from a single sample sequenced in a study of regulatory T cells in long-lasting Graves disease. Time point specified: newly diagnosed GD, antithyroid drugs for less than 3 months. From PBMCs, RNA was extracted and then used to make the TCR library. For TCR beta, libraries came from iRepertoire HTBI primers and Arm-PCR of CDR3 regions. Each CDR3 protein gets one entry after TCRdb re-called the multiplex PCR reads with MiXCR. This repertoire shows fewer than 650,000 distinct CDR3 sequences, under 20% found once; its top ten account for around a sixth. These data were also reused for a study on T cells in Graves' hyperthyroidism and ophthalmopathy.

The sample was peripheral blood mononuclear cells (PBMCs), taken at new diagnosis, from a patient treated with antithyroid drugs. The source is a woman aged 25 to 39 with Graves disease.

This clonotype was seen ten or more times. V usage is TRBV4-1 and J usage is TRBJ1-2; the match to TRBD1 covers 7 bases. V gave up 5 bases and J gave up 6 bases; unmatched junction bases: 6. Germline assignment: CDR1 MGHRA and CDR2 YSYEKL. This CDR3 has 13 amino acids. The CDR3 region is CASSKRQGDGYTF. The CDR3 DNA is TGCGCCAGCAGCAAGCGACAGGGAGATGGCTACACCTTC.

This clonotype was found many times. The chain is built from TRBV2 and TRBJ2-3; D may be TRBD1 (5 bases). V lost 5 bases and J lost 0, with 12 bases in between. CDR1 SNHLY and CDR2 FYNNEI come from the germline V gene. There are 15 residues in the CDR3. The CDR3 DNA sequence: TGTGCCAGCAGTCGGACACTACAAAGCACAGATACGCAGTATTTT. Protein: CASSRTLQSTDTQYF.

Many counts were recorded for this clonotype. The gene calls are TRBV7-9 and TRBJ2-7, with 14 bases that match TRBD2. The CDR3 is 13 amino acids. With V trimmed by 8 bases and J by 4 bases, 1 base remained unmatched. Germline V gene data show CDR1 as SEHNR and CDR2 as FQNEAQ (reference sequence). The chain's CDR3 is CASGLAGGYEQYF. In nucleotides, the CDR3 is TGTGCCAGCGGACTAGCGGGAGGTTACGAGCAGTACTTC.

The table lists this clonotype with many counts. The rearrangement joins TRBV11-2 to TRBJ2-1, with D possibly matching TRBD2 (6 bases). Germline CDR1 is SGHAT and CDR2 is FQNNGV. The CDR3 totals 17 residues. V lost 5 bases and J lost 0, with 17 bases in between. The CDR3 nucleotides read TGTGCCAGCAGCAATCTAGCGACTGTGAGCTCCTACAATGAGCAGTTCTTC. Its protein is CASSNLATVSSYNEQFF.